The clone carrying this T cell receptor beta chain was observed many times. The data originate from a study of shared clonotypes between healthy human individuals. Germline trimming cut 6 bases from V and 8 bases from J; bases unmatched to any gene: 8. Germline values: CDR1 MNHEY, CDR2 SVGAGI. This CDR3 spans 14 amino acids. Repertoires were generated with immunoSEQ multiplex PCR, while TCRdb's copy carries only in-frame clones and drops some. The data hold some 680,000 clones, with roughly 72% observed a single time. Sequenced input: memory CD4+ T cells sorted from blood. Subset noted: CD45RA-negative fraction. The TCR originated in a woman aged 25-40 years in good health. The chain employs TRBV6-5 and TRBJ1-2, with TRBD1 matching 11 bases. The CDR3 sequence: CASRKPGTGGGYTF. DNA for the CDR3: TGTGCCAGCAGGAAACCCGGGACAGGGGGAGGCTACACCTTC.